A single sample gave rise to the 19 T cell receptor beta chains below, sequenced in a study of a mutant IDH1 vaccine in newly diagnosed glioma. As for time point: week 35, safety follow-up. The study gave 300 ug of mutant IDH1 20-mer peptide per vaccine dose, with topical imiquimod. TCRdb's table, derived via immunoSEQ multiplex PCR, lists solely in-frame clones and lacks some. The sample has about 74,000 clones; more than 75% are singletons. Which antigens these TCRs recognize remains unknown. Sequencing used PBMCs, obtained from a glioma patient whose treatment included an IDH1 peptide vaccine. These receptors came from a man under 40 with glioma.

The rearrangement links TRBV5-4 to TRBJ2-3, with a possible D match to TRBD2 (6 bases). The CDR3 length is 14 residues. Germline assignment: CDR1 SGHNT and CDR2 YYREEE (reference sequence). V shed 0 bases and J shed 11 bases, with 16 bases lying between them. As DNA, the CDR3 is TGTGCCAGCAGCTTGGGGACCGACGGGGGTAGGCAGTATTTT. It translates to CASSLGTDGGRQYF.

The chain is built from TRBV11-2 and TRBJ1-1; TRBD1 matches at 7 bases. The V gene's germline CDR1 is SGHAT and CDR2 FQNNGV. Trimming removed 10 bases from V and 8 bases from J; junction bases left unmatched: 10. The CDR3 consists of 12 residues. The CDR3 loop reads CATQGGSLEAFF. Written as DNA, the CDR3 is TGTGCCACCCAGGGGGGAAGTTTGGAAGCTTTCTTT.

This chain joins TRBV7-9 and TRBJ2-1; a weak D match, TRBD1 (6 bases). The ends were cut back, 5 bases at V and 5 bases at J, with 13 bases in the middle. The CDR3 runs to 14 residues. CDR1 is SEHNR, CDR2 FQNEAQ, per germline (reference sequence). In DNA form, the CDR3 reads TGTGCCAGCAGCCAAGAAGGGGGAAACAATGAGCAGTTCTTC. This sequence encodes CASSQEGGNNEQFF.

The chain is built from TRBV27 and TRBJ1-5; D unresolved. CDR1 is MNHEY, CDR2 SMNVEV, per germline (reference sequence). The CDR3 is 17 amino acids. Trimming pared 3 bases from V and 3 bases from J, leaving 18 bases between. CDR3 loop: CASSFAPKNLLNQPQHF. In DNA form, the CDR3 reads TGTGCCAGCAGTTTTGCCCCTAAGAACCTTCTCAATCAGCCCCAGCATTTT.

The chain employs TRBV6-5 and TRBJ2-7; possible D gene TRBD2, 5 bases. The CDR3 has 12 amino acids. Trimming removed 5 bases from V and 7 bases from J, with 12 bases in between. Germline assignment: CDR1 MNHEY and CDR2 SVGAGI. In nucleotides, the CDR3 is TGTGCCAGCAGTGTATCGAGGGTTGAGCAGTACTTC. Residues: CASSVSRVEQYF.

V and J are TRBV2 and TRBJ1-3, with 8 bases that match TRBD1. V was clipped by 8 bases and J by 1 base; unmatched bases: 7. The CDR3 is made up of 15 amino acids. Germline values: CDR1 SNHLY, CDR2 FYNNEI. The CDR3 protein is CASQGATISGNTIYF. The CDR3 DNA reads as TGTGCCAGCCAGGGGGCTACTATTTCTGGAAACACCATATATTTT.

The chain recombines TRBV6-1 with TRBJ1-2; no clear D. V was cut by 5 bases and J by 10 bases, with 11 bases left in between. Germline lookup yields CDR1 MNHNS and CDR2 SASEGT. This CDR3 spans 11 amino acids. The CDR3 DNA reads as TGTGCCAGCAGTTACGCGGGGAACTACACCTTC. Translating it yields CASSYAGNYTF.

The CDR3 DNA follows: TGTGCCAGCAGAGGCTTCGGCGATCAGCCCCAGCATTTT. It codes for CASRGFGDQPQHF. This rearrangement joins TRBV28 to TRBJ1-5; no clear D. The CDR3 has 13 residues. V was shortened by 6 bases and J by 5 bases, with 11 bases between the two germline ends. CDR1 and CDR2 from the germline V gene are MDHEN and SYDVKM. Full variable domain (missing parts from reference TRBV28 and TRBJ1-5): DVKVTQSSRYLVKRTGEKVFLECVQDMDHENMFWYRQDPGLGLRLIYFSYDVKMKEKGDIPEGYSVSREKKERFSLILESASTNQTSMYLCASRGFGDQPQHFGDGTRLSIL.

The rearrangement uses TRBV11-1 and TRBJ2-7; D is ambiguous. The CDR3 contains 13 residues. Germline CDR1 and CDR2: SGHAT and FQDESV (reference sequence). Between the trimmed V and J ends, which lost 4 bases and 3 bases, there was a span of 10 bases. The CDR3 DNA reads TGTGCCAGCAGCTCTCTGGAGATCTACGAGCAGTACTTC. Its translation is CASSSLEIYEQYF. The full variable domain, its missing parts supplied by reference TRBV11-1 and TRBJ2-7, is EAEVAQSPRYKITEKSQAVAFWCDPISGHATLYWYRQILGQGPELLVQFQDESVVDDSQLPKDRFSAERLKGVDSTLKIQPAELGDSAMYLCASSSLEIYEQYFGPGTRLTVT.

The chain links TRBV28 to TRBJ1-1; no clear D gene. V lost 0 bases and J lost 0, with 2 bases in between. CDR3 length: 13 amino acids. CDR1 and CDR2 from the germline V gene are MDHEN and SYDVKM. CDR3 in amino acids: CASSLWVNTEAFF. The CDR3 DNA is TGTGCCAGCAGTTTATGGGTGAACACTGAAGCTTTCTTT.

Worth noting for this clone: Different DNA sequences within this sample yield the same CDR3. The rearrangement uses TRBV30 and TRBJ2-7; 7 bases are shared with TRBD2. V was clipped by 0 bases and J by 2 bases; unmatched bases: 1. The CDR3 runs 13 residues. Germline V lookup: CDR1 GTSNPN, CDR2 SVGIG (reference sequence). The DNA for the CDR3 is TGTGCCTGGAGTGTCGGACTAGCCTACGAGCAGTACTTC. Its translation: CAWSVGLAYEQYF.

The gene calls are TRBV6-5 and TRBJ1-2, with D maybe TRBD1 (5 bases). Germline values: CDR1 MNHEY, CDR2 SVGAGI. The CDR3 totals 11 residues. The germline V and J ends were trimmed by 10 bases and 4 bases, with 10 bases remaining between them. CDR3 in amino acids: CATRDFYGYTF. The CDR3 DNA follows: TGTGCCACCCGGGACTTCTATGGCTACACCTTC.

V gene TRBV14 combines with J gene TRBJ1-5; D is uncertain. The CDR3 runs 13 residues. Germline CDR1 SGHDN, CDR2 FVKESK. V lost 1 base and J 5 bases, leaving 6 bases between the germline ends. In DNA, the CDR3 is TGTGCCAGCAGCCAAGGAGTTGATCAGCCCCAGCATTTT. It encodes CASSQGVDQPQHF.

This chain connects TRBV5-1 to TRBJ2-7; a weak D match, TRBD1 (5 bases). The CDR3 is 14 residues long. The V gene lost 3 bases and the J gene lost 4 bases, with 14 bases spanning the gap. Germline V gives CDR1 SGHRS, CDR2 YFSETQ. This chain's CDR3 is CASSSLRGSYEQYF. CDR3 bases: TGCGCCAGCAGCTCGCTAAGGGGAAGTTACGAGCAGTACTTC. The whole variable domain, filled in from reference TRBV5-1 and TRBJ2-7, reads KAGVTQTPRYLIKTRGQQVTLSCSPISGHRSVSWYQQTPGQGLQFLFEYFSETQRNKGNFPGRFSGRQFSNSRSEMNVSTLELGDSALYLCASSSLRGSYEQYFGPGTRLTVT.

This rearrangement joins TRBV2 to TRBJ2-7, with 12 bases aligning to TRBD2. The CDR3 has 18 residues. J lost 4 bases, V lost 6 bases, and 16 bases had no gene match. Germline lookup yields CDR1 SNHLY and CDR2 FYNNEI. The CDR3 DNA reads TGTGCCAGCAGCCTCACGAAGGCTAGCGGGAGGGCCGGATACGAGCAGTACTTC. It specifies CASSLTKASGRAGYEQYF.

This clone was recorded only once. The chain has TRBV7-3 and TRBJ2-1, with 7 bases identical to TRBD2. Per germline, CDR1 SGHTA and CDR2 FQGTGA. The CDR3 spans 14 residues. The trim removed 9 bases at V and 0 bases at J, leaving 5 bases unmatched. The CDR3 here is CARPRGSSYNEQFF. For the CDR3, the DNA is TGTGCCAGGCCGCGGGGGAGCTCCTACAATGAGCAGTTCTTC.

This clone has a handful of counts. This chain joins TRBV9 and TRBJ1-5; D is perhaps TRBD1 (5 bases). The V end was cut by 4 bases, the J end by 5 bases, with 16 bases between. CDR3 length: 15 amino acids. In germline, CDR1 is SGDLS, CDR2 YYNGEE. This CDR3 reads CASSPLSGWDQPQHF. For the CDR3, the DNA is TGTGCCAGCAGCCCACTATCAGGGTGGGATCAGCCCCAGCATTTT.

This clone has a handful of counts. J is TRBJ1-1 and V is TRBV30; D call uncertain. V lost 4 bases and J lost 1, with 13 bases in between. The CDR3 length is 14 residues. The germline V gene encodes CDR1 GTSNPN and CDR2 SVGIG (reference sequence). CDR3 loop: CAWTPTEPNTEAFF. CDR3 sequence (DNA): TGTGCCTGGACACCGACCGAACCGAACACTGAAGCTTTCTTT.

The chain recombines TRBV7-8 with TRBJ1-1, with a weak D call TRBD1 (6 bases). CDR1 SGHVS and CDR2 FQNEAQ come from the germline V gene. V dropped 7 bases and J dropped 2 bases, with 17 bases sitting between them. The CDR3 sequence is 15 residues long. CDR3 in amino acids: CASTFLRGPNTEAFF. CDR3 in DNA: TGTGCCAGCACCTTTTTACGGGGGCCAAACACTGAAGCTTTCTTT.